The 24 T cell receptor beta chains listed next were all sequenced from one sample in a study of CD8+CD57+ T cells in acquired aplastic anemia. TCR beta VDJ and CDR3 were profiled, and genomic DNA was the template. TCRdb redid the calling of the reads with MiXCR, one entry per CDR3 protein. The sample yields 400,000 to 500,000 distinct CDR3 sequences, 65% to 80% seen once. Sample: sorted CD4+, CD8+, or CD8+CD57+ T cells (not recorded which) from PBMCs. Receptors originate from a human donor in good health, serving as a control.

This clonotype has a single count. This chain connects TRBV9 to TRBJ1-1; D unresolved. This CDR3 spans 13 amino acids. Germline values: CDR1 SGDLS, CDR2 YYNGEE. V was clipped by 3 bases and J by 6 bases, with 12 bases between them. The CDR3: CASSEDGVAEAFF. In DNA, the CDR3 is TGTGCCAGCAGCGAGGACGGCGTCGCTGAAGCTTTCTTT.

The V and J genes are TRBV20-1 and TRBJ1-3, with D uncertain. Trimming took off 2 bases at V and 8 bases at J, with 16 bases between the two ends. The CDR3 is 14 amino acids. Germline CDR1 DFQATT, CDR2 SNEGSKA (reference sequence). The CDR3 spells CSARPAHEQYTIYF. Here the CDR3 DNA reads TGCAGTGCTAGACCAGCCCATGAACAATACACCATATATTTT.

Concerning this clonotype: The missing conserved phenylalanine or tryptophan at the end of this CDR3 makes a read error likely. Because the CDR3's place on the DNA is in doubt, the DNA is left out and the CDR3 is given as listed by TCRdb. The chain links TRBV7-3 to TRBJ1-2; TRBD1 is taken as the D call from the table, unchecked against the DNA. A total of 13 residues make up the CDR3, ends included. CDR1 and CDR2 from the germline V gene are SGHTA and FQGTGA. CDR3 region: CASSFNTGDGNQY.

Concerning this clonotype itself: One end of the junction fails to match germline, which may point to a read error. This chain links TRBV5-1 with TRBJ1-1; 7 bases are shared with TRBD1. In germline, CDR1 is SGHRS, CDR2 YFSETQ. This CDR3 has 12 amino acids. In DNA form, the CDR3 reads TGTGCCAGCAGCTATGGACAGGAGGAAGCTTTCTTT. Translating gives CASSYGQEEAFF. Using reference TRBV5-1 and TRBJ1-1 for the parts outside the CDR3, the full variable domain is KAGVTQTPRYLIKTRGQQVTLSCSPISGHRSVSWYQQTPGQGLQFLFEYFSETQRNKGNFPGRFSGRQFSNSRSEMNVSTLELGDSALYLCASSYGQEEAFFGQGTRLTVV.

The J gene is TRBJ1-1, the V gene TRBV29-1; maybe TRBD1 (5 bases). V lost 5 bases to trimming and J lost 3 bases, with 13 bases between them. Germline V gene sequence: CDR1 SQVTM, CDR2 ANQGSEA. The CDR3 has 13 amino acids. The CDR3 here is CSVRRRGHTEAFF. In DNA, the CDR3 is TGCAGCGTTCGAAGAAGGGGTCACACTGAAGCTTTCTTT.

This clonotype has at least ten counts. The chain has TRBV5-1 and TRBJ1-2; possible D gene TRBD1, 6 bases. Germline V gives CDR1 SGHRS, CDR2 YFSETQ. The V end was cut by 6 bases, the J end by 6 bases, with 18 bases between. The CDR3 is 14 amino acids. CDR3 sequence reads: CASKTGNGNDGYTF. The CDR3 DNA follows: TGCGCCAGCAAAACAGGGAACGGAAATGATGGCTACACCTTC. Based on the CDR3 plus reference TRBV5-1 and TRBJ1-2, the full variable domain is KAGVTQTPRYLIKTRGQQVTLSCSPISGHRSVSWYQQTPGQGLQFLFEYFSETQRNKGNFPGRFSGRQFSNSRSEMNVSTLELGDSALYLCASKTGNGNDGYTFGSGTRLTVV.

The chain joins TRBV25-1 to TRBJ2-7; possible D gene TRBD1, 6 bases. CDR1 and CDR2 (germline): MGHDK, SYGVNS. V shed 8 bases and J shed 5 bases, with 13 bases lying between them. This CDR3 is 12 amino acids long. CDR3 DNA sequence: TGTGCCAGCGACCTACAGGGCGACGAGCAGTACGTC. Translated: CASDLQGDEQYV.

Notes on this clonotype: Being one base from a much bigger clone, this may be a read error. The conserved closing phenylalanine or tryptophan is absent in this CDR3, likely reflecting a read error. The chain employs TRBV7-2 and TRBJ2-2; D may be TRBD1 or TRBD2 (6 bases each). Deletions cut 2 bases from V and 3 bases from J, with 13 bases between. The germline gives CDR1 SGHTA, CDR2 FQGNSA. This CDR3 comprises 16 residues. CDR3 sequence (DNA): TGTGCCAGCAGCTTATACGGGGGCGCGGACACCGGGGAGCTGTTTTCT. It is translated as CASSLYGGADTGELFS.

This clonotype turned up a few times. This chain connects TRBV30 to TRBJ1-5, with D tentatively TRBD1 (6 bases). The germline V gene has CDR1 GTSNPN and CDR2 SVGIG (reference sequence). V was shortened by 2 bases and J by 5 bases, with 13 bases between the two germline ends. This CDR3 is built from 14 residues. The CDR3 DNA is TGTGCCTGGAGTCGAACAGGGATAGATCAGCCCCAGCATTTT. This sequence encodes CAWSRTGIDQPQHF. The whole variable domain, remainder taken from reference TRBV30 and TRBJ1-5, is SQTIHQWPATLVQPVGSPLSLECTVEGTSNPNLYWYRQAAGRGLQLLFYSVGIGQISSEVPQNLSASRPQDRQFILSSKKLLLSDSGFYLCAWSRTGIDQPQHFGDGTRLSIL.

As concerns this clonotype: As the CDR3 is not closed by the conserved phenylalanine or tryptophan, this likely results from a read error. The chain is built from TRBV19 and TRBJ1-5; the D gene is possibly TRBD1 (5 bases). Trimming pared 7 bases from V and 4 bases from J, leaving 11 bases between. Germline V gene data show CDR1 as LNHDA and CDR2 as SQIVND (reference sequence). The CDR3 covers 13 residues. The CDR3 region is CASIFQGNQPQHH. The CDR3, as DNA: TGTGCCAGTATCTTCCAGGGAAATCAGCCCCAGCATCAT.

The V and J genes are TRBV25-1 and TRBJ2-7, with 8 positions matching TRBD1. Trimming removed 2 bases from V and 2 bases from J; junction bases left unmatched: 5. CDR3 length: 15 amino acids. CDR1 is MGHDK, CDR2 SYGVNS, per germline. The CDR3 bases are TGTGCCAGCAGTGAAGCCGGGACAGGAGCCTACGAGCAGTACTTC. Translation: CASSEAGTGAYEQYF.

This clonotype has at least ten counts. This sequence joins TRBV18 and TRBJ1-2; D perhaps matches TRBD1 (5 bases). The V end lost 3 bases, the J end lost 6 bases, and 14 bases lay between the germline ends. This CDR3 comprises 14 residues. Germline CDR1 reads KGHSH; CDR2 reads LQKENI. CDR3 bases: TGTGCCAGCTCACCCGCAGGGCAGGCCCATGGCTACACCTTC. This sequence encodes CASSPAGQAHGYTF.

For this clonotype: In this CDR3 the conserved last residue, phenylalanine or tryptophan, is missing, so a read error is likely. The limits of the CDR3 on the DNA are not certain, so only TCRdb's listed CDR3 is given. CDR3 residues: CASSSRDSPDTQY. The chain combines TRBV7-2 with TRBJ1-1. With termini counted, the CDR3 has 13 amino acids. From germline, CDR1 is SGHTA and CDR2 FQGNSA.

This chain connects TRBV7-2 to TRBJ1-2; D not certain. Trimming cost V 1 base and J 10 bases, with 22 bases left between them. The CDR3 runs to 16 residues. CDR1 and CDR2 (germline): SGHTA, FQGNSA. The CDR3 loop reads CASSLGSTNPNYTYTF. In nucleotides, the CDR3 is TGTGCCAGCAGCTTAGGGAGTACGAACCCTAACTATACCTACACCTTC.

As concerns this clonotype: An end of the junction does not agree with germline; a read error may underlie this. The CDR3 loop reads CATSPLQAYEQYF. CDR3 nucleotide sequence: TGCGCCACCAGCCCTCTACAGGCCTACGAGCAGTACTTC. V and J are TRBV5-1 and TRBJ2-7; a possible D gene is TRBD1 (5 bases). The CDR3 totals 13 residues. Germline CDR1 is SGHRS and CDR2 is YFSETQ.

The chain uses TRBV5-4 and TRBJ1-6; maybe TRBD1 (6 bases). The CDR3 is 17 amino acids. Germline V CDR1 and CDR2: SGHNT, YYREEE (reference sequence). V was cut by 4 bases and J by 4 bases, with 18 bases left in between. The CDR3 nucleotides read TGTGCCAGCAGCCAAGATGTAGACAGGAGGTATAATTCACCCCTCCACTTT. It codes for CASSQDVDRRYNSPLHF.

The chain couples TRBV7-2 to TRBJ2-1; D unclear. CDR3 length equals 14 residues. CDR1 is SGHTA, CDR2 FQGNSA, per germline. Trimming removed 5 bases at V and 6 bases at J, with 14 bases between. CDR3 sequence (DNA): TGTGCCAGCAGCCCCATCGGGTGCTCCAATGAGCAGTTCTTC. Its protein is CASSPIGCSNEQFF.

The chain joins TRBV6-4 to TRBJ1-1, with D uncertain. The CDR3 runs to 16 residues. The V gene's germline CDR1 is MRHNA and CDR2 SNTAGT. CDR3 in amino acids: CDTSDSTAGKYTEAFF. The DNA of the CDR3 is TGTGACACGAGTGACTCCACGGCAGGCAAGTACACTGAAGCTTTCTTT.

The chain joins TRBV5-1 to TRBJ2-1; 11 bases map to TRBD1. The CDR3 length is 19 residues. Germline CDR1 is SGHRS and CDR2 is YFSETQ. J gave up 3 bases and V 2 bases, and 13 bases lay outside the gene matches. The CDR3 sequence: CASSLVIADRGHGYNEQFF. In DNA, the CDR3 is TGCGCCAGCAGCTTAGTAATAGCGGACAGGGGGCACGGCTACAATGAGCAGTTCTTC.

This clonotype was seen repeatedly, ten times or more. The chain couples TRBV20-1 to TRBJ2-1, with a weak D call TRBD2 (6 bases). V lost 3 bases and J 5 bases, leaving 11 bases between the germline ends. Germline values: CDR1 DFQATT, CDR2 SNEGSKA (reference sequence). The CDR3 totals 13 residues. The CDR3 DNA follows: TGCAGTGCTAGCGGGGGAGAGAACAATGAGCAGTTCTTC. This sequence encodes CSASGGENNEQFF.

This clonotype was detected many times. CDR3 sequence (DNA): TGTGCCAGCAGCTCGTTAACTGGACTCTACGAGCAGTACTTC. Translating it yields CASSSLTGLYEQYF. This chain links TRBV5-8 with TRBJ2-7; D is possibly TRBD2 (5 bases). Germline assignment: CDR1 SGHTS and CDR2 YDEGEE. This CDR3 is built from 14 residues. The germline V and J ends were trimmed by 3 bases and 3 bases, with 13 bases remaining between them. Filled out from reference TRBV5-8 and TRBJ2-7, the complete variable domain reads EAGVTQSPTHLIKTRGQQATLRCSPISGHTSVYWYQQALGLGLQFLLWYDEGEERNRGNFPPRFSGRQFPNYSSELNVNALELEDSALYLCASSSLTGLYEQYFGPGTRLTVT.

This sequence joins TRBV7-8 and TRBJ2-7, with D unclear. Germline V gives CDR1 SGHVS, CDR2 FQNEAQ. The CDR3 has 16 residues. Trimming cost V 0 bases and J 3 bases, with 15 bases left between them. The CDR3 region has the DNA TGTGCCAGCAGCTTAGCGGTGTCCAGGTATCTCTACGAGCAGTACTTC. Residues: CASSLAVSRYLYEQYF.

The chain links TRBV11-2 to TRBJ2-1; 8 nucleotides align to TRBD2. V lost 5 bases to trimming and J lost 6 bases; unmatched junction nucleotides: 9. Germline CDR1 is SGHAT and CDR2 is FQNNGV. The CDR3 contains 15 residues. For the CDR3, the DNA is TGTGCCAGCAGCCTCGGAACACGGGGGGGCAATGAGCAGTTCTTC. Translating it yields CASSLGTRGGNEQFF.

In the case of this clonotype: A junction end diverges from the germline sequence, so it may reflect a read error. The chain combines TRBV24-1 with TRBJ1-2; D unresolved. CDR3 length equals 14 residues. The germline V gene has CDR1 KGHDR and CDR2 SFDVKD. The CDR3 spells CAISAPDMNYCYTF. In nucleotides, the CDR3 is TGTGCCATCAGTGCGCCTGACATGAACTATTGCTACACCTTC.